Listed here are 4 T cell receptor beta chains from one sample, sequenced in a study of blood T cell repertoires in COVID-19. Repertoires were generated with immunoSEQ multiplex PCR, while TCRdb's copy carries only in-frame clones and drops some. In the table there are roughly 200,000 clones, approximately 91% of which are singletons. Material: peripheral blood. Every receptor here comes from a man aged 35 to 55 with acute or convalescent COVID-19.

The chain has TRBV29-1 and TRBJ1-1, with 9 bases fitting TRBD1. After removal of 7 bases from V and 3 bases from J, the junction contained 9 bases not matched to a gene. CDR3 size: 14 residues. Per germline, CDR1 SQVTM and CDR2 ANQGSEA. In DNA form, the CDR3 reads TGCAGCGGGGGGACAGGGTCCTTGGACACTGAAGCTTTCTTT. It specifies CSGGTGSLDTEAFF.

This clone was recorded a few times. This chain uses TRBV12-3 or TRBV12-4 with TRBJ1-1; 8 bases match TRBD1. After removal of 6 bases from V and 7 bases from J, the junction contained 7 bases not matched to a gene. This CDR3 is 13 amino acids long. CDR3 nucleotide sequence: TGTGCCAGCAGGCCTACAGGGGGTATTGAAGCTTTCTTT. Its protein is CASRPTGGIEAFF.

This clone has only one observation. The chain has TRBV3-1 (or the pseudogene TRBV3-2) and TRBJ2-1; 8 bases are a match to TRBD2. This CDR3 contains 16 residues. Germline V gives CDR1 LGHDT, CDR2 YNNKEL (reference sequence). V lost 6 bases, J lost 7 bases, and 14 bases stayed unmatched. The CDR3 region has the DNA TGTGCCAGCAGATTGAGACTAGCGAGGGCGGTGAATGAGCAGTTCTTC. As protein: CASRLRLARAVNEQFF.

A note on this clone: This sample also contains other DNA sequences that code for the same CDR3. The V call is TRBV15, the J call TRBJ2-2, with 7 nucleotides matching TRBD2. Losses at the gene ends were 3 bases for V and 0 bases for J; bases not matched to a gene: 1. The CDR3 runs to 15 residues. Germline lookup yields CDR1 LNHNV and CDR2 YYDKDF (reference sequence). This chain's CDR3 is CATSSRGANTGELFF. CDR3 nucleotide sequence: TGTGCCACCAGCAGCCGGGGGGCGAACACCGGGGAGCTGTTTTTT.